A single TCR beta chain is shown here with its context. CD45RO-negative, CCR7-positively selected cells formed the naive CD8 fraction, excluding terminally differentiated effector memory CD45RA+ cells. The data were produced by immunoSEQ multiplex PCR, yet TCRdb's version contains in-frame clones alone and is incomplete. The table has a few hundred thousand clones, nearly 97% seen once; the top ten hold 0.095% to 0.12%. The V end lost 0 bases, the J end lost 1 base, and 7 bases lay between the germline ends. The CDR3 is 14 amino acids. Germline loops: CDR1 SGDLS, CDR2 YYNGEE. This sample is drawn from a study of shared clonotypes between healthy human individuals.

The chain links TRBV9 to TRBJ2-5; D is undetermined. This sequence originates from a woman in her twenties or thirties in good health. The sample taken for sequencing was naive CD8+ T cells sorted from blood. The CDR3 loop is CASSVAGIQETQYF. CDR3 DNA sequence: TGTGCCAGCAGCGTAGCTGGCATCCAAGAGACCCAGTACTTC.